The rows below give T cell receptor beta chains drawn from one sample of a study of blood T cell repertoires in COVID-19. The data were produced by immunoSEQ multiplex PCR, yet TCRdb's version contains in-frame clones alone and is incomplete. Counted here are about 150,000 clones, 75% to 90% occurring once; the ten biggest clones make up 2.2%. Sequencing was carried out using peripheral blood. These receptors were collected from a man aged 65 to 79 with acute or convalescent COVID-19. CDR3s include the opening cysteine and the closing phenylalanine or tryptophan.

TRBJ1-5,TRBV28,CASSFGDSNQPQHF
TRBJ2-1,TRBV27,CASSLTTSGRNEQFF
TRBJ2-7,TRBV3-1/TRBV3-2,CASSQEAAYEQYF
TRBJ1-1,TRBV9,CASSGNQGNTEAFF
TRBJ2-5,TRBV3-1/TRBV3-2,CASSQEGSQETQYF
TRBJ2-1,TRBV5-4,CASSLGSGAEGEQFF
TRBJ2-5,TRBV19,CASSIGLAGGPWETQYF
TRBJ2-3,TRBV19,CASSPQAGGTDTQYF
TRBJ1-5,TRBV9,CVENQGGQPQHF
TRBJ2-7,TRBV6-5,CASLTPTSWVYEQYF
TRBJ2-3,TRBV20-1,CSASHASGNTDTQYF
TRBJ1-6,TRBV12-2,CASRLAEGASSYNSPLHF
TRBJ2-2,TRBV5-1,CASSLPGSSTGELFF
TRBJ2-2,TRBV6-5,CASRTSTGELFF
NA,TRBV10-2,CASLLGTSGSGETQYF
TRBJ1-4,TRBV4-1,CASSPVSLRGEKLFF
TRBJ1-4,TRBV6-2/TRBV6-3,CASSLEGSFNEKLFF
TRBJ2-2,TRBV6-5,CASRDRGRTGELFF
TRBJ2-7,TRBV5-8,CASSYRDSRSYEQYF
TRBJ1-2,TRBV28,CASRIGGRFYGYTF
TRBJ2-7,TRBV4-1,CASSQGSGGSYEQYF
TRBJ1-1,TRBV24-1,CATSDSAGARTEAFF
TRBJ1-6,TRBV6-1,CASSEAGGGRNSPLHF
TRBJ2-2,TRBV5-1,CASRRQGGNTGELFF
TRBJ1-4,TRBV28,CASSLQPGEEKLFF
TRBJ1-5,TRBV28,CASSPGGRALGQPQHF
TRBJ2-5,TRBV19,CASSIPSYGREPTDF
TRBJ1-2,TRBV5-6,CASSLQGYGYTF
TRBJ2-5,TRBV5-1,CASSNGREQETQYF
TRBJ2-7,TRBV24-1,CATSDPGTSGGPYEQYF
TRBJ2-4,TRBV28,CASSPGTEIQYF
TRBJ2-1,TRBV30,CAWSLYVGSGSEQFF
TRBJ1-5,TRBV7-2,CASSSVQTDQPQHF
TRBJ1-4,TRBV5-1,CASSLGTGTWEELFF
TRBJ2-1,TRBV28,CANRSRTGTGGNEQFF
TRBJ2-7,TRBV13,CASREYEQYF
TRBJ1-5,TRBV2,CASMAGQSQPQHF
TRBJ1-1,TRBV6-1,CASSDRGEENTEAFF
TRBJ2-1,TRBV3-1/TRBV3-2,CASSPWGEYNEQFF
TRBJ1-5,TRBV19,CASSPGVRQPQHF
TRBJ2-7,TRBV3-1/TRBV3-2,CASSPGLAGGVYEQYF
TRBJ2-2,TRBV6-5,CASSTGGAGGELFF